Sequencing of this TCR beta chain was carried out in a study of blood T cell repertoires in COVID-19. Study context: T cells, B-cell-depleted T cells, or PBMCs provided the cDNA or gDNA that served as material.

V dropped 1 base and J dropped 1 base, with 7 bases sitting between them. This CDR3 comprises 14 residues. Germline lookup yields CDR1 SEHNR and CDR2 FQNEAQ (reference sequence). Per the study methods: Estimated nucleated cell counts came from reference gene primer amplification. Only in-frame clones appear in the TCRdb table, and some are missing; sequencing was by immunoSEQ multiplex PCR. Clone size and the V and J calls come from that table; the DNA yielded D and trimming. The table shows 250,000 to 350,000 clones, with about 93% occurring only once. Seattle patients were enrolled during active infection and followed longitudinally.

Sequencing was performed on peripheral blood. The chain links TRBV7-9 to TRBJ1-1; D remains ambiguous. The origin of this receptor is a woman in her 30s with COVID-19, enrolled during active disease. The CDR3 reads CASSLVAENTEAFF. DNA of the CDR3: TGTGCCAGCAGCTTAGTGGCCGAGAACACTGAAGCTTTCTTT.